Described below is a single T cell receptor (beta chain) sequence and its context. The table lists this clonotype with a few counts. The antigen this receptor binds is unknown. Per-base qualities were not stored, and no clone one base away is much larger. The CDR3 runs 16 residues from the cysteine to the phenylalanine. Only the CDR3 DNA stays, 48 bases, in frame from base 1. Library method: PCR. The reads were generated on an Illumina HiSeq 2500. TCR libraries were prepared with molecular barcoding, using unique molecular identifiers to normalize TCRbeta repertoire quantification. TCRdb reworked the public reads: Q25 trimming with fastp, MiXCR clone assembly, productive beta chains retained. Every distinct CDR3 protein forms one entry, paired with its most common genes and DNA. The sample table records about 500,000 distinct CDR3 sequences; approximately 29% of these occur just once. The top ten clones comprise roughly 2.5% of the sample.

The data belong to a study of T-cell reconstitution after alpha-beta-depleted transplantation in children (dated by TCRdb to 2015 to 2016). As for the study more broadly: The study quantitatively tracked T-cell immune reconstitution after TCRalphabeta/CD19-depleted allogeneic hematopoietic cell transplantation in children using TCR repertoire profiling.

The V and J genes are TRBV21-1 and TRBJ2-6. TRBV21-1 has pseudogene status. The sample here was PBMCs from the stem cell graft donor, taken from the stem cell graft. The sequence came from a human donor who donated a stem cell graft to a child with aplastic anemia. The CDR3 protein is CASSKAGYSGANVLTF. The nucleotides read TGTGCCAGCAGCAAAGCCGGATACTCTGGGGCCAACGTCCTGACTTTC.